This T cell receptor beta chain was observed in a study of early stage breast cancer tumors. Study summary: Of around 16 invasive breast tumors, about a dozen were hormone receptor-positive, HER2-negative. Roughly 9.4-fold was the mean read coverage per sample.

The germline CDR1 and CDR2 sequences are SGHRS and YFSETQ. This CDR3 region has 15 residues. Unmatched junction bases numbered 3, after V lost 3 bases and J lost 1 base. Blood replicates held 0.5 ug DNA, tumor or normal breast approximately 1.5 ug, two each. Libraries were prepared by immunoSEQ multiplex PCR; TCRdb keeps only in-frame clonotypes and omits some of them. The data hold 50,000 to 75,000 clones, with more than 60% observed a single time. The J gene is TRBJ1-1, the V gene TRBV5-1, with TRBD1 matching over 10 bases. This TCR was recovered from a person aged 25 to 45 with breast cancer. Sample: blood. In nucleotides, the CDR3 is TGCGCCAGCAGCTGGGGACAGGGGCCGAACACTGAAGCTTTCTTT. It yields the protein CASSWGQGPNTEAFF.